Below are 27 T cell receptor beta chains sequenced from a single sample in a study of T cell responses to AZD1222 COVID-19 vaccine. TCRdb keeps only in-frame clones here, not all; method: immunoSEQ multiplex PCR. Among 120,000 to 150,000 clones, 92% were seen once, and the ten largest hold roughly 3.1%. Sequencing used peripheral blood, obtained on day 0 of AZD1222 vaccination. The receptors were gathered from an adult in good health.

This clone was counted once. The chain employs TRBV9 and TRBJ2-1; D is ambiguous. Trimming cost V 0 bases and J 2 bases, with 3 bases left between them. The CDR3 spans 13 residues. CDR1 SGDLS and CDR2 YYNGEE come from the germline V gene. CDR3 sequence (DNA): TGTGCCAGCAGCGTAGACCCCTACAATGAGCAGTTCTTC. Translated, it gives CASSVDPYNEQFF.

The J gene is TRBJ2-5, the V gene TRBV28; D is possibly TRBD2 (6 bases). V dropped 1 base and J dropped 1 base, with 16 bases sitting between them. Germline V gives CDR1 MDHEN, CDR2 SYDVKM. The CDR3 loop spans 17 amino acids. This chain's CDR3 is CASSLFGRAGSQETQYF. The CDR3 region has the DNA TGTGCCAGCAGTTTATTCGGCAGGGCGGGAAGCCAAGAGACCCAGTACTTC.

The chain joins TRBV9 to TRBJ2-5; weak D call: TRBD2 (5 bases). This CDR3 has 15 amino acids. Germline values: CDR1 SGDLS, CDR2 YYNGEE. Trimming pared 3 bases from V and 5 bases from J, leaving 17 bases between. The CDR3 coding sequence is TGTGCCAGCAGCGCTTCCGGGGTTTCAACGGAGACCCAGTACTTC. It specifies CASSASGVSTETQYF.

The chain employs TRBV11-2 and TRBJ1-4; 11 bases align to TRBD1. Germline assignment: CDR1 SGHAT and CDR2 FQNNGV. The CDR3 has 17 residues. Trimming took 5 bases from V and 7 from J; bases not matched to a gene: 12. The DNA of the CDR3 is TGTGCCAGCAGCCCAACAAGGGACAGGGGGGAGAGTGAAAAACTGTTTTTT. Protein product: CASSPTRDRGESEKLFF.

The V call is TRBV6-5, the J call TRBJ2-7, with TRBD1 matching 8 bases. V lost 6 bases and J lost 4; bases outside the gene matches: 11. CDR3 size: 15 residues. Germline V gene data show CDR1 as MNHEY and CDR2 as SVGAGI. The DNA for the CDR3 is TGTGCCAGCAGGCAACAGGGGGGCGGTCCTTACGAGCAGTACTTC. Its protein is CASRQQGGGPYEQYF.

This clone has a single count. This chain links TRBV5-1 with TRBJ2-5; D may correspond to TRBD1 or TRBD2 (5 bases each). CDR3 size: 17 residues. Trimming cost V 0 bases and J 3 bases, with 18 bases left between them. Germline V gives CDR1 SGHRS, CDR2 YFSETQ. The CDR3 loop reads CASSLAGGRRGEETQYF. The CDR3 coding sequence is TGCGCCAGCAGCTTGGCCGGTGGACGCCGAGGGGAAGAGACCCAGTACTTC.

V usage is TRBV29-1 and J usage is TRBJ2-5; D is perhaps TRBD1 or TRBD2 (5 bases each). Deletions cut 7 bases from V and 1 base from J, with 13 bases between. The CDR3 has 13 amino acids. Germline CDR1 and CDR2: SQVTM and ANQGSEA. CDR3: CSAGRGVQETQYF. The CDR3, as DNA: TGCAGCGCCGGAAGAGGGGTCCAAGAGACCCAGTACTTC.

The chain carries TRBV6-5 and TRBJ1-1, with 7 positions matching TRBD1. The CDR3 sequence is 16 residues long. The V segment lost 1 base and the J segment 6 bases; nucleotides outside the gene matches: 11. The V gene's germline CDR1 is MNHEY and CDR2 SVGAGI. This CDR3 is CASSYFNRGSIPEAFF. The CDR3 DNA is TGTGCCAGCAGTTACTTTAACAGGGGCAGCATACCTGAAGCTTTCTTT.

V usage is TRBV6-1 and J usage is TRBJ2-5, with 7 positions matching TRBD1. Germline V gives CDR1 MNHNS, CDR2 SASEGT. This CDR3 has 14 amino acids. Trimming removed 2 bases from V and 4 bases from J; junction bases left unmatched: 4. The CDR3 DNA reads TGTGCCAGCAGTGAATCAAACAGGGGAGAGACCCAGTACTTC. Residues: CASSESNRGETQYF.

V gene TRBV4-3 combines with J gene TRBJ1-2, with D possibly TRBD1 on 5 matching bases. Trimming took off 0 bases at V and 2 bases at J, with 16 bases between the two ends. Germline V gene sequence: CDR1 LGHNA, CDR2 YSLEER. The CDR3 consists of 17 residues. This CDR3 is CASSQDTTVGYNYGYTF. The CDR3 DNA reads TGCGCCAGCAGCCAAGATACGACAGTTGGATACAACTATGGCTACACCTTC.

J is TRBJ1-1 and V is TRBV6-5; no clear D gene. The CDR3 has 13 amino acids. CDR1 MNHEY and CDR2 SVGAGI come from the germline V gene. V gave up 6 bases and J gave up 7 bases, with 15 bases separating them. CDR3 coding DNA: TGTGCCAGCAGAGATAGCGGGATACTTGAAGCTTTCTTT. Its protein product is CASRDSGILEAFF.

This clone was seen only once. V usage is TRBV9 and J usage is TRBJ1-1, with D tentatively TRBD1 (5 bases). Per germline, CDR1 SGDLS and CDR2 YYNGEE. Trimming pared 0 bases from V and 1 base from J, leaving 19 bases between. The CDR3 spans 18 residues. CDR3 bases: TGTGCCAGCAGCGTAGGAATAGGGGTAAGAAGGGGGAACACTGAAGCTTTCTTT. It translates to CASSVGIGVRRGNTEAFF. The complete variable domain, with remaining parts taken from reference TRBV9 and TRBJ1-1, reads DSGVTQTPKHLITATGQRVTLRCSPRSGDLSVYWYQQSLDQGLQFLIQYYNGEERAKGNILERFSAQQFPDLHSELNLSSLELGDSALYFCASSVGIGVRRGNTEAFFGQGTRLTVV.

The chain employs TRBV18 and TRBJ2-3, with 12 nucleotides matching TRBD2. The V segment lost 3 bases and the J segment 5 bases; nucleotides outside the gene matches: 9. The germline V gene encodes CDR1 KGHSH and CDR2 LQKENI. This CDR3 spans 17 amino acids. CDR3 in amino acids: CASSPLAGGPGEDTQYF. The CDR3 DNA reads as TGTGCCAGCTCACCGCTAGCGGGAGGGCCCGGCGAAGATACGCAGTATTTT.

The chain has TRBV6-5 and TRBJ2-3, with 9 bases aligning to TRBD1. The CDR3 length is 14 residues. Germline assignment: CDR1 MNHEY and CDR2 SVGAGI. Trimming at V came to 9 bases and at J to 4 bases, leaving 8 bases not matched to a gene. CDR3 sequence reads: CASGRGTGSDTQYF. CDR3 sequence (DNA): TGTGCCAGTGGGAGAGGGACAGGGTCAGATACGCAGTATTTT.

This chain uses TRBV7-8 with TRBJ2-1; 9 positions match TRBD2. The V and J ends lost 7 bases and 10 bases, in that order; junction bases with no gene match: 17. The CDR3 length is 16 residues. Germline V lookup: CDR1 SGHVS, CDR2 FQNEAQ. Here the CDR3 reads CASTPSRLAARGEQFF. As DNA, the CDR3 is TGTGCCAGCACCCCCTCCCGACTAGCGGCAAGGGGCGAGCAGTTCTTC.

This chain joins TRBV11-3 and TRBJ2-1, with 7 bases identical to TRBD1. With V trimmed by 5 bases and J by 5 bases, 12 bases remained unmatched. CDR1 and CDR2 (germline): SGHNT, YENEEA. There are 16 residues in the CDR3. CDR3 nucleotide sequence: TGTGCCAGCAGCCTAATTTCTGGGACAGCAAACAATGAGCAGTTCTTC. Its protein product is CASSLISGTANNEQFF.

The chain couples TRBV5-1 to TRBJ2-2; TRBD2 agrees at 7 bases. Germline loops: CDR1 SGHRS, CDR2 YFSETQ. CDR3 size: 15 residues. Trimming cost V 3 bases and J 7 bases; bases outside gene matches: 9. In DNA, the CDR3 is TGCGCCAGCAGCTCGGGGGGAGTTTTGGTCGGGGAGCTGTTTTTT. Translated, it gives CASSSGGVLVGELFF.

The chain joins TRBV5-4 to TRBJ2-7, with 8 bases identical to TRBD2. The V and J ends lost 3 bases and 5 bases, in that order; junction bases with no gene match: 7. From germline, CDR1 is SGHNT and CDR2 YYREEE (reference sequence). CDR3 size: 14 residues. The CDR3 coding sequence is TGTGCCAGCAGCTCGGGAGGGAGCTGGAACGAGCAGTACTTC. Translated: CASSSGGSWNEQYF.

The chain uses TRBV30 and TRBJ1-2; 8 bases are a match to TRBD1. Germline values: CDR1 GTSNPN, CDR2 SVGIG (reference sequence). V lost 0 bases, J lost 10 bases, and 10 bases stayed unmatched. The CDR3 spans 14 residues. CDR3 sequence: CAWSVGPQGATYTF. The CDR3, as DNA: TGTGCCTGGAGTGTGGGACCCCAGGGGGCTACCTACACCTTC.

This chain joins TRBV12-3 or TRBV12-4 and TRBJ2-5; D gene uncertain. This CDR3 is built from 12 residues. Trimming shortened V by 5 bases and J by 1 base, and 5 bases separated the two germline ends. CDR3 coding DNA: TGTGCCAGCAGTCTCAGCCAAGAGACCCAGTACTTC. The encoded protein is CASSLSQETQYF.

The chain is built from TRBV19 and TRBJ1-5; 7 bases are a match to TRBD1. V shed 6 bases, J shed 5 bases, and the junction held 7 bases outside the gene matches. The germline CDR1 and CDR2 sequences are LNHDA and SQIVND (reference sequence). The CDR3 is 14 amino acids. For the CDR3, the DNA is TGTGCCAGTAGCGTAGACAGGGCTTATCAGCCCCAGCATTTT. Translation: CASSVDRAYQPQHF.

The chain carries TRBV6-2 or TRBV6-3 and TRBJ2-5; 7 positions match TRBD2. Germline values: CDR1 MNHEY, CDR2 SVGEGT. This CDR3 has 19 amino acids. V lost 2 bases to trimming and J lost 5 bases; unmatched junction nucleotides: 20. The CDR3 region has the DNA TGTGCCAGCAGTTACGGCATCTCTGGGCGGGAGAGGTTGGAGGAGACCCAGTACTTC. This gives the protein CASSYGISGRERLEETQYF.

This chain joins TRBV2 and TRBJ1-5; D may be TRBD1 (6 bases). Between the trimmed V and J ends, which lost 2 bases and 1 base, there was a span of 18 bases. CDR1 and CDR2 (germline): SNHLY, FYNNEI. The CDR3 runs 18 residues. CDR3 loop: CASSEFRLTRGSNQPQHF. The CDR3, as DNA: TGTGCCAGCAGTGAATTCAGACTGACCAGGGGAAGCAATCAGCCCCAGCATTTT.

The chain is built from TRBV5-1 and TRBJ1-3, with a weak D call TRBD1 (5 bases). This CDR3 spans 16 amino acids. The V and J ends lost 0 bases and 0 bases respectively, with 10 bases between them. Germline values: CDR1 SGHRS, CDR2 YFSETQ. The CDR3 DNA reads TGCGCCAGCAGCTTGGGGGGGACTAACTCTGGAAACACCATATATTTT. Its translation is CASSLGGTNSGNTIYF.

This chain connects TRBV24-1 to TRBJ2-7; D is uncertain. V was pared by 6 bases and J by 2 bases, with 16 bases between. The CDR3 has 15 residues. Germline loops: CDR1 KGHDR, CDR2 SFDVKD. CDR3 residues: CATSPRLASTYEQYF. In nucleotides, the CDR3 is TGTGCCACCAGTCCACGACTGGCTTCTACCTACGAGCAGTACTTC.

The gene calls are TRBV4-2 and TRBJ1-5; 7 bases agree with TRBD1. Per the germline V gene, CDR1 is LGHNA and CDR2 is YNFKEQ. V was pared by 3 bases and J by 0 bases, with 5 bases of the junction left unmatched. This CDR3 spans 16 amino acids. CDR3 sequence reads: CASSHTGTVSNQPQHF. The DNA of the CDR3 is TGTGCCAGCAGCCACACCGGGACAGTTAGCAATCAGCCCCAGCATTTT.

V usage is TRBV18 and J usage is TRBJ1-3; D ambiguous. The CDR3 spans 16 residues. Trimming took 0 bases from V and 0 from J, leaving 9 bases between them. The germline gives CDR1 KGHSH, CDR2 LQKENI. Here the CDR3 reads CASSPPRDYSGNTIYF. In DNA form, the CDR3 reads TGTGCCAGCTCACCACCGAGAGATTACTCTGGAAACACCATATATTTT.